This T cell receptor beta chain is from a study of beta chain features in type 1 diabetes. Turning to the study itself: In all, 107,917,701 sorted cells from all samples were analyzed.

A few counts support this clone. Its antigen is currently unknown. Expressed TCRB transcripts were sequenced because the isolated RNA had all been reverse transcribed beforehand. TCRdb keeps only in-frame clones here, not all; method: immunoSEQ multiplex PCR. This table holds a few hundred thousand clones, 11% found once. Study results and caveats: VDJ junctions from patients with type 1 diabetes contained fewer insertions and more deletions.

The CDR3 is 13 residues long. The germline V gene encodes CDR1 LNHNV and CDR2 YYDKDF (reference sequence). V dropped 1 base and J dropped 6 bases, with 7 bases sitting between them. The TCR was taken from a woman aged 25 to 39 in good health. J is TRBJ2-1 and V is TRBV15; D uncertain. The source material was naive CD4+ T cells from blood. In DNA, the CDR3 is TGTGCCACCAGCAGAGTGGTCGGCAATGAGCAGTTCTTC. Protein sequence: CATSRVVGNEQFF. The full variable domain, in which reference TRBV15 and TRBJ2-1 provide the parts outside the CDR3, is DAMVIQNPRYQVTQFGKPVTLSCSQTLNHNVMYWYQQKSSQAPKLLFHYYDKDFNNEADTPDNFQSRRPNTSFCFLDIRSPGLGDTAMYLCATSRVVGNEQFFGPGTRLTVL.